Each of the 28 T cell receptor beta chains below was sequenced from the same sample in a study of cytotoxic CD8 clonotypes in ibrutinib-treated CLL. Profiled with immunoSEQ multiplex PCR; TCRdb holds only in-frame clones, not every one. Of 130,000 or so clones listed, about 72% are singletons. Sequences were derived from PBMCs, sampled after 12 months of ibrutinib treatment. The origin of the receptors is a human donor with chronic lymphocytic leukemia.

The chain recombines TRBV5-1 with TRBJ2-2; maybe TRBD2 (5 bases). Germline CDR1 and CDR2: SGHRS and YFSETQ. The V gene lost 1 base and the J gene lost 2 bases, with 12 bases spanning the gap. This CDR3 region has 16 residues. CDR3 in amino acids: CASSLQSGYNTGELFF. The CDR3 nucleotides are TGCGCCAGCAGCTTGCAGTCGGGGTACAACACCGGGGAGCTGTTTTTT.

V is TRBV5-1 and J is TRBJ1-4; the D is unclear. The germline gives CDR1 SGHRS, CDR2 YFSETQ. V was clipped by 0 bases and J by 5 bases, with 14 bases between them. The CDR3 totals 16 residues. This chain's CDR3 is CASSLGVSGTNEKLFF. As DNA, the CDR3 is TGCGCCAGCAGCTTGGGAGTTTCAGGTACAAATGAAAAACTGTTTTTT.

The rearrangement links TRBV10-3 to TRBJ2-7; 8 nucleotides match TRBD1. J lost 5 bases, V lost 8 bases, and 5 bases had no gene match. Germline CDR1 ENHRY, CDR2 SYGVKD. CDR3 length: 12 amino acids. The CDR3 region is CAIATGGNEQYF. CDR3 nucleotide sequence: TGTGCCATCGCAACAGGGGGGAACGAGCAGTACTTC.

This rearrangement joins TRBV7-9 to TRBJ2-3, with D possibly matching TRBD1 (5 bases). V was cut by 5 bases and J by 9 bases, with 12 bases left in between. This CDR3 is 12 amino acids long. Germline V gene sequence: CDR1 SEHNR, CDR2 FQNEAQ (reference sequence). DNA for the CDR3: TGTGCCAGCAGCGGCGACAGTGGGACGCAGTATTTT. As protein: CASSGDSGTQYF.

The chain carries TRBV2 and TRBJ1-1; D is undetermined. Trimming left V 4 bases short and J 1 base short, with 7 bases between. This CDR3 is built from 13 residues. Germline lookup yields CDR1 SNHLY and CDR2 FYNNEI. The CDR3 reads CASSAGRNTEAFF. The CDR3 nucleotides are TGTGCCAGCAGTGCGGGTCGGAACACTGAAGCTTTCTTT.

This chain links TRBV6-1 with TRBJ2-7, with D possibly TRBD2 on 6 matching bases. CDR3 size: 14 residues. Trimming pared 8 bases from V and 2 bases from J, leaving 16 bases between. Germline V gene sequence: CDR1 MNHNS, CDR2 SASEGT. This CDR3 reads CASPGGAYAYEQYF. In nucleotides, the CDR3 is TGTGCCAGCCCCGGGGGTGCGTACGCCTACGAGCAGTACTTC.

V is TRBV28 and J is TRBJ2-7; TRBD2 agrees at 7 bases. V was pared by 7 bases and J by 2 bases, with 8 bases of the junction left unmatched. Per the germline V gene, CDR1 is MDHEN and CDR2 is SYDVKM. This CDR3 contains 14 residues. CDR3 region: CASTYPGLTYEQYF. The DNA for the CDR3 is TGTGCCAGCACATACCCGGGACTAACCTACGAGCAGTACTTC.

This sequence joins TRBV19 and TRBJ2-7; 9 nucleotides align to TRBD2. Germline values: CDR1 LNHDA, CDR2 SQIVND (reference sequence). V dropped 9 bases and J dropped 2; count of bases not matched to a gene: 8. The CDR3 is 14 residues long. This CDR3 reads CASRLSGRTYEQYF. CDR3 in DNA: TGTGCCAGCCGGCTAAGCGGGAGGACCTACGAGCAGTACTTC.

The rearrangement joins TRBV5-4 to TRBJ1-4; 7 bases fit TRBD1. Germline trimming cut 4 bases from V and 0 bases from J; bases unmatched to any gene: 6. This CDR3 has 16 amino acids. The V gene's germline CDR1 is SGHNT and CDR2 YYREEE (reference sequence). CDR3 in amino acids: CASSRDSPATNEKLFF. Here the CDR3 DNA reads TGTGCCAGCAGCCGGGACAGCCCTGCAACTAATGAAAAACTGTTTTTT.

The CDR3, as DNA: TGTGCCAGCTCACCACCGATTGGGCGGGGCTCTAGCTCTGGGGCCAACGTCCTGACTTTC. It is translated as CASSPPIGRGSSSGANVLTF. The chain is built from TRBV18 and TRBJ2-6; tentative D call: TRBD2 (6 bases). The CDR3 is made up of 20 amino acids. From germline, CDR1 is KGHSH and CDR2 LQKENI. Trimming pared 0 bases from V and 0 bases from J, leaving 18 bases between.

The chain carries TRBV28 and TRBJ1-3, with D tentatively TRBD1 (5 bases). Germline assignment: CDR1 MDHEN and CDR2 SYDVKM. The CDR3 has 14 amino acids. The germline V and J ends were trimmed by 6 bases and 0 bases, with 9 bases remaining between them. The CDR3 spells CASSKGTSGNTIYF. The CDR3, as DNA: TGTGCCAGCAGCAAAGGGACCTCTGGAAACACCATATATTTT.

The chain carries TRBV6-5 and TRBJ1-2, with D unclear. From germline, CDR1 is MNHEY and CDR2 SVGAGI. V shed 4 bases and J shed 5 bases, with 8 bases lying between them. This CDR3 has 12 amino acids. CDR3: CASSSVSYGYTF. Here the CDR3 DNA reads TGTGCCAGCAGTTCCGTCAGTTATGGCTACACCTTC.

The CDR3 bases are TGTGCCAGCAGCACGTTAAGGGGCGGATCCGGGGAGCTGTTTTTT. It specifies CASSTLRGGSGELFF. The chain links TRBV28 to TRBJ2-2, with D tentatively TRBD1 (5 bases). The CDR3 extends over 15 amino acids. Trimming removed 6 bases from V and 6 bases from J, with 17 bases in between. Germline assignment: CDR1 MDHEN and CDR2 SYDVKM.

In its sample, this clone was seen a few times. The CDR3 region is CASSELVGPYEQYF. CDR3 coding DNA: TGTGCCAGCAGTGAATTGGTAGGGCCCTACGAGCAGTACTTC. The rearrangement links TRBV2 to TRBJ2-7; no clear D gene. The V end lost 2 bases, the J end lost 2 bases, and 10 bases lay between the germline ends. Germline lookup yields CDR1 SNHLY and CDR2 FYNNEI. This CDR3 contains 14 residues. The entire variable domain, with the rest obtained from reference TRBV2 and TRBJ2-7, is as follows: EPEVTQTPSHQVTQMGQEVILRCVPISNHLYFYWYRQILGQKVEFLVSFYNNEISEKSEIFDDQFSVERPDGSNFTLKIRSTKLEDSAMYFCASSELVGPYEQYFGPGTRLTVT.

The chain links TRBV18 to TRBJ1-1; 8 nucleotides agree with TRBD1. The CDR3 has 14 residues. Germline V lookup: CDR1 KGHSH, CDR2 LQKENI. The V gene end was trimmed by 3 bases and the J gene end by 7 bases; junction bases not matched to a gene: 7. CDR3 sequence reads: CASSPVRDRIEAFF. As DNA, the CDR3 is TGTGCCAGCTCACCGGTCCGGGACAGGATTGAAGCTTTCTTT.

The chain links TRBV7-2 to TRBJ1-4, with a tentative D call TRBD1 (6 bases). CDR1 and CDR2 from the germline V gene are SGHTA and FQGNSA. There are 17 residues in the CDR3. Trimming took 1 base from V and 4 from J, leaving 16 bases between them. CDR3 nucleotides: TGTGCCAGCAGCTTAGGGCCCCAGGGGCAACTTAATGAAAAACTGTTTTTT. It translates to CASSLGPQGQLNEKLFF.

The genes are TRBV7-9 and TRBJ2-7; D is unclear. This CDR3 has 11 amino acids. V was trimmed by 5 bases and J by 6 bases, leaving 8 bases between them. CDR1 and CDR2 from the germline V gene are SEHNR and FQNEAQ (reference sequence). DNA of the CDR3: TGTGCCAGCAGCAGGGAAGCCGAGCAGTACTTC. Translation gives CASSREAEQYF.

This clone occurred a few times. The chain recombines TRBV19 with TRBJ2-7, with 8 bases identical to TRBD2. Unmatched junction bases numbered 11, after V lost 5 bases and J lost 2 bases. This CDR3 is built from 16 residues. Germline CDR1 is LNHDA and CDR2 is SQIVND (reference sequence). CDR3: CASSPLTSGRTYEQYF. Here the CDR3 DNA reads TGTGCCAGTAGTCCCCTAACTAGCGGAAGAACCTACGAGCAGTACTTC.

CDR3 sequence: CASSLAGGRTDTQYF. As DNA, the CDR3 is TGTGCCAGTAGCTTAGCGGGAGGGCGCACAGATACGCAGTATTTT. The rearrangement links TRBV19 to TRBJ2-3; TRBD2 matches 11 bases. The CDR3 totals 15 residues. The trim removed 6 bases at V and 1 base at J, leaving 3 bases unmatched. CDR1 is LNHDA and CDR2 is SQIVND in the germline V gene (reference sequence).

The CDR3 DNA follows: TGCAGCGTTGAAACGAGACAGAACACCGGGGAGCTGTTTTTT. This translates into CSVETRQNTGELFF. The V gene is TRBV29-1, the J gene TRBJ2-2, with D unclear. The V gene lost 2 bases and the J gene lost 1 base, with 8 bases spanning the gap. The germline CDR1 and CDR2 sequences are SQVTM and ANQGSEA. The CDR3 loop spans 14 amino acids.

The chain uses TRBV7-9 and TRBJ2-7; maybe TRBD2 (5 bases). Trimming took 1 base from V and 2 from J, leaving 9 bases between them. Per germline, CDR1 SEHNR and CDR2 FQNEAQ (reference sequence). This CDR3 contains 14 residues. CDR3 in amino acids: CASSLGPGTYEQYF. Here the CDR3 DNA reads TGTGCCAGCAGCTTAGGCCCGGGGACCTACGAGCAGTACTTC.

This chain connects TRBV4-2 to TRBJ2-3, with D perhaps assigned TRBD1 or TRBD2 (6 bases each). Trimming stripped 6 bases from V and 0 bases from J, with 13 bases between. CDR3 length: 15 amino acids. Per the germline V gene, CDR1 is LGHNA and CDR2 is YNFKEQ. The CDR3 is CASRGGGTSTDTQYF. The CDR3 DNA reads as TGTGCCAGCAGGGGGGGCGGGACAAGCACAGATACGCAGTATTTT.

To note about this clone: A read error is possible here, since a much larger clone lies one base away. This sequence joins TRBV5-5 and TRBJ1-1; 7 bases are a match to TRBD1. CDR1 is SGHKS and CDR2 is YYEKEE in the germline V gene (reference sequence). The CDR3 contains 13 residues. Trimming cost V 4 bases and J 5 bases; bases outside gene matches: 5. This CDR3 is CASSMTGNTEAFF. CDR3 DNA: TGTGCCAGCAGCATGACAGGGAATACTGAAGCTTTCTTT.

The chain recombines TRBV27 with TRBJ1-1, with 7 bases identical to TRBD1. The germline gives CDR1 MNHEY, CDR2 SMNVEV (reference sequence). V shed 6 bases and J 0 bases; nucleotides not matched to a gene: 7. This CDR3 contains 15 residues. The chain's CDR3 is CASREGQPLNTEAFF. In DNA, the CDR3 is TGTGCCAGCAGAGAGGGACAGCCCTTGAACACTGAAGCTTTCTTT.

J is TRBJ2-2 and V is TRBV19; 8 nucleotides align to TRBD1. V dropped 4 bases and J dropped 5; count of bases not matched to a gene: 6. This CDR3 region has 15 residues. Germline-derived CDR1 and CDR2 are LNHDA and SQIVND (reference sequence). The CDR3 reads CASSTGQGLTGELFF. The CDR3 DNA sequence: TGTGCCAGTAGTACCGGACAGGGCTTAACCGGGGAGCTGTTTTTT. Full variable domain (missing parts from reference TRBV19 and TRBJ2-2): DGGITQSPKYLFRKEGQNVTLSCEQNLNHDAMYWYRQDPGQGLRLIYYSQIVNDFQKGDIAEGYSVSREKKESFPLTVTSAQKNPTAFYLCASSTGQGLTGELFFGEGSRLTVL.

The rearrangement links TRBV7-6 to TRBJ2-3; TRBD2 might be the D (6 bases). The CDR3 totals 16 residues. V shed 0 bases and J shed 2 bases, with 12 bases lying between them. Germline V lookup: CDR1 SGHVS, CDR2 FNYEAQ. CDR3 bases: TGTGCCAGCAGCTTAGCCCCGGGACTTTTCACAGATACGCAGTATTTT. The encoded protein is CASSLAPGLFTDTQYF.

This clone occurred once. J is TRBJ2-5 and V is TRBV5-1; D not resolved. The V gene lost 0 bases and the J gene lost 5 bases, with 8 bases spanning the gap. CDR3 length: 13 amino acids. Germline assignment: CDR1 SGHRS and CDR2 YFSETQ. In DNA, the CDR3 is TGCGCCAGCAGCTTGGGGGCATCGGAGACCCAGTACTTC. Translating gives CASSLGASETQYF.

This clone was observed a single time. V usage is TRBV14 and J usage is TRBJ2-3; D may be TRBD1 or TRBD2 (5 bases each). From germline, CDR1 is SGHDN and CDR2 FVKESK. With 8 bases removed from V and 2 bases from J, the gap between germline ends came to 5 bases. This CDR3 has 11 residues. CDR3 region: CASGTTDTQYF. The CDR3 nucleotides are TGTGCCAGCGGGACCACAGATACGCAGTATTTT.